One sample yielded the 9 T cell receptor beta chains listed below, sequenced in a study of T cell responses to AZD1222 COVID-19 vaccine. Data came from immunoSEQ multiplex PCR; TCRdb stores just in-frame clones and leaves some out. Here the sample spans about 150,000 clones, approximately 92% being singletons. The sample here was peripheral blood, taken 28 days after the second AZD1222 dose. The receptor set was obtained from an adult who received the AZD1222 COVID-19 vaccine.

The J gene is TRBJ1-1, the V gene TRBV7-9; D uncertain. The CDR3 has 12 residues. Trimming took off 1 base at V and 8 bases at J, with 8 bases between the two ends. Germline V gene lookup returns CDR1 SEHNR and CDR2 FQNEAQ (reference sequence). CDR3 in amino acids: CASSLGPVEAFF. CDR3 sequence (DNA): TGTGCCAGCAGCTTAGGCCCGGTGGAAGCTTTCTTT.

The gene calls are TRBV10-1 and TRBJ2-1; D not certain. The CDR3 contains 13 residues. Germline V CDR1 and CDR2: WNHNN, SYGVQD (reference sequence). Trimming took 5 bases from V and 10 from J, leaving 15 bases between them. CDR3: CASSHPRRAEQFF. Here the CDR3 DNA reads TGCGCCAGCAGTCACCCCCGTAGGGCGGAGCAGTTCTTC.

The V and J genes are TRBV14 and TRBJ2-1; unclear D gene. V shed 6 bases and J shed 6 bases, with 9 bases lying between them. In germline, CDR1 is SGHDN, CDR2 FVKESK. This CDR3 spans 12 amino acids. CDR3 residues: CASRFPGNEQFF. The DNA for the CDR3 is TGTGCCAGCAGGTTCCCCGGCAATGAGCAGTTCTTC. Full variable domain (missing parts from reference TRBV14 and TRBJ2-1): EAGVTQFPSHSVIEKGQTVTLRCDPISGHDNLYWYRRVMGKEIKFLLHFVKESKQDESGMPNNRFLAERTGGTYSTLKVQPAELEDSGVYFCASRFPGNEQFFGPGTRLTVL.

V and J are TRBV24-1 and TRBJ1-5; TRBD1 is a possible D gene (5 bases). The CDR3 covers 16 residues. Germline CDR1 reads KGHDR; CDR2 reads SFDVKD. V dropped 3 bases and J dropped 2 bases, with 13 bases sitting between them. The chain's CDR3 is CATSDPGGGGNQPQHF. In DNA form, the CDR3 reads TGTGCCACCAGTGATCCCGGGGGTGGTGGCAATCAGCCCCAGCATTTT.

This clone has just one count. The chain recombines TRBV7-9 with TRBJ1-1; TRBD1 matches 10 bases. Trimming took 4 bases from V and 6 from J; bases not matched to a gene: 5. Germline values: CDR1 SEHNR, CDR2 FQNEAQ (reference sequence). The CDR3 has 14 amino acids. CDR3 nucleotide sequence: TGTGCCAGCAGCTCCTGGGACAGGGGACCTGAAGCTTTCTTT. It encodes CASSSWDRGPEAFF.

The rearrangement links TRBV24-1 to TRBJ1-2; 9 bases fit TRBD1. J was trimmed by 3 bases and V by 4 bases; bases with no gene match: 8. Germline assignment: CDR1 KGHDR and CDR2 SFDVKD. The CDR3 is 16 amino acids. CDR3 bases: TGTGCCACCAGTGAAGGAGACAGGGGGAGCCACTATGGCTACACCTTC. Amino acid sequence: CATSEGDRGSHYGYTF.

The rearrangement joins TRBV7-8 to TRBJ2-7; D possibly uses TRBD1 or TRBD2 (6 bases each). CDR3 size: 15 residues. The ends were cut back, 5 bases at V and 6 bases at J, with 20 bases in the middle. Germline CDR1 and CDR2: SGHVS and FQNEAQ. The CDR3 DNA is TGTGCCAGCAGCCGGAACAGGGTCCGGGGGAGCGAGCAGTACTTC. The encoded protein is CASSRNRVRGSEQYF.

The chain links TRBV6-2 or TRBV6-3 to TRBJ1-6; D is unresolved. The CDR3 is 14 amino acids. Germline V gene lookup returns CDR1 MNHEY and CDR2 SVGEGT. The ends were cut back, 2 bases at V and 6 bases at J, with 8 bases in the middle. CDR3 sequence reads: CASSYVRFNSPLHF. The CDR3 DNA is TGTGCCAGCAGTTACGTCCGCTTTAATTCACCCCTCCACTTT.

This chain connects TRBV11-3 to TRBJ1-4, with TRBD1 identical over 10 bases. V trimming: 5 bases; J trimming: 3 bases; junction bases outside the gene matches: 6. The CDR3 has 16 amino acids. Germline V gene lookup returns CDR1 SGHNT and CDR2 YENEEA. This chain's CDR3 is CASSRSGTGANEKLFF. CDR3 nucleotides: TGTGCCAGCAGCCGCTCCGGGACAGGGGCTAATGAAAAACTGTTTTTT.